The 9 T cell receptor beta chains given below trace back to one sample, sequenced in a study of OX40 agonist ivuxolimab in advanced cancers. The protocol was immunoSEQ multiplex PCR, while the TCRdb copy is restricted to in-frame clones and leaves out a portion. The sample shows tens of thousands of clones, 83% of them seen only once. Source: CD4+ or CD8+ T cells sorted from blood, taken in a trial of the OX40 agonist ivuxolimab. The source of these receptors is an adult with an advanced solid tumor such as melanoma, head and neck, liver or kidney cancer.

CDR3 amino acids: CASSLRRLAGGYNEQFF. DNA of the CDR3: TGTGCCAGCAGTTTAAGGCGGCTGGCGGGAGGGTACAATGAGCAGTTCTTC. The rearrangement joins TRBV27 to TRBJ2-1; 9 positions agree with TRBD2. Per germline, CDR1 MNHEY and CDR2 SMNVEV (reference sequence). CDR3 size: 17 residues. J lost 4 bases, V lost 2 bases, and 9 bases had no gene match.

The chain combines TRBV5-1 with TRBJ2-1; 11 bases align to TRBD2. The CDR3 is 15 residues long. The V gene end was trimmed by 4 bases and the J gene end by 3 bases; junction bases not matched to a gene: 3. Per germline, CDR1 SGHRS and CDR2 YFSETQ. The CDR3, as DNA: TGCGCCAGCAGCCAACTAGCGGGAGACTACAATGAGCAGTTCTTC. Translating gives CASSQLAGDYNEQFF.

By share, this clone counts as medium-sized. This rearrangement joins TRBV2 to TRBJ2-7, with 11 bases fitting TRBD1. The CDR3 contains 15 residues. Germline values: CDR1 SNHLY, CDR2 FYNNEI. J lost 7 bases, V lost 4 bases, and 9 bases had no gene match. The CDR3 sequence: CASSVSGQGDQEQYF. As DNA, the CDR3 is TGTGCCAGCAGTGTATCGGGACAGGGGGATCAGGAGCAGTACTTC.

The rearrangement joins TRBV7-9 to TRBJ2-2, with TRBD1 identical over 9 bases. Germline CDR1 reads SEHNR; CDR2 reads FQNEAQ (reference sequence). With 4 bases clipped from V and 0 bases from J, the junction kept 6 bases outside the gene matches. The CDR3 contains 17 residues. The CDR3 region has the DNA TGTGCCAGCAGCTCAGCGTGGGACAGGGCGAACACCGGGGAGCTGTTTTTT. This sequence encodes CASSSAWDRANTGELFF. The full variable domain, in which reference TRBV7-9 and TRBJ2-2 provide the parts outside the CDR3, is DTGVSQNPRHKITKRGQNVTFRCDPISEHNRLYWYRQTLGQGPEFLTYFQNEAQLEKSRLLSDRFSAERPKGSFSTLEIQRTEQGDSAMYLCASSSAWDRANTGELFFGEGSRLTVL.

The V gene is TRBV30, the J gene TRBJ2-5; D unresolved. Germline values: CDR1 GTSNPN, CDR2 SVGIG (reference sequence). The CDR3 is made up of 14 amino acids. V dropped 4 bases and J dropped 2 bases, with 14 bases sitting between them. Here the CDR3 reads CAWTTGLPQETQYF. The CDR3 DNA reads TGTGCCTGGACTACCGGGCTACCACAAGAGACCCAGTACTTC.

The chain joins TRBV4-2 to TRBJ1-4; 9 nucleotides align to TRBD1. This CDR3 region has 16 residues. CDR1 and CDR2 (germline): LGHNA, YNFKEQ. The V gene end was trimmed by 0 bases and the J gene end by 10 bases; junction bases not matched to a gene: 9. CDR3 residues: CASSQERGQGRRKLFF. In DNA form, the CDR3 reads TGTGCCAGCAGCCAAGAACGTGGACAGGGGCGAAGAAAACTGTTTTTT.

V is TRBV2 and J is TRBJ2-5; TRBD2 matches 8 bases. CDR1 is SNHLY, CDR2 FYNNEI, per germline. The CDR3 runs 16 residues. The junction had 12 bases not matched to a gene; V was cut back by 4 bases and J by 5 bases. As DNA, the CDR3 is TGTGCCAGCAGTGCCCGTGGGACGGGACTAGGGGAGACCCAGTACTTC. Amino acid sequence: CASSARGTGLGETQYF.

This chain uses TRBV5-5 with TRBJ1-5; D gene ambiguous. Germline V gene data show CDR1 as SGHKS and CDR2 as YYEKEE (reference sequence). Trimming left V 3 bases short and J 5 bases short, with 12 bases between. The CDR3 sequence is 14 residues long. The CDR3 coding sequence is TGTGCCAGCAGCTACGGGGAATCCTATCAGCCCCAGCATTTT. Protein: CASSYGESYQPQHF.

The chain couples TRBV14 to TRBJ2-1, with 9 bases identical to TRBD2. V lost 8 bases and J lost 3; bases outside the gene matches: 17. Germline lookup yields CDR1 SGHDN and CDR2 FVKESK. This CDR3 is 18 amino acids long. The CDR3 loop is CASSTRGGAFPSYNEQFF. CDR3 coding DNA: TGTGCCAGCTCTACGCGCGGGGGGGCGTTCCCGAGCTACAATGAGCAGTTCTTC.